A single sample is the source of the 32 T cell receptor beta chains below, sequenced in a study of shared clonotypes between healthy human individuals. TCRdb keeps only in-frame clones here, not all; method: immunoSEQ multiplex PCR. The table has 1.5 million to 2.5 million clones, about 95% seen once. Selected positively for CCR7 and CD45RO-negative, naive CD8 cells excluded terminally differentiated effector memory CD45RA+ cells. The sample comprised naive CD8+ T cells sorted from blood. The receptors here all came from a man in his late teens or twenties in good health.

V is TRBV15 and J is TRBJ2-1; possible D gene TRBD1, 5 bases. The length of the CDR3 is 14 residues. The V end was cut by 2 bases, the J end by 9 bases, with 14 bases between. Germline assignment: CDR1 LNHNV and CDR2 YYDKDF (reference sequence). DNA for the CDR3: TGTGCCACCAGCAGACAAAACTCTAGGGGTGAGCAGTTCTTC. Translated: CATSRQNSRGEQFF.

The chain has TRBV2 and TRBJ1-2; TRBD1 aligns across 9 bases. J gave up 4 bases and V 7 bases, and 7 bases lay outside the gene matches. The V gene's germline CDR1 is SNHLY and CDR2 FYNNEI. This CDR3 has 14 residues. The CDR3 protein is CASKVQGQGYGYTF. For the CDR3, the DNA is TGTGCCAGCAAGGTGCAGGGACAGGGCTATGGCTACACCTTC.

A note on this clone: Other DNA sequences of this sample code for an identical CDR3. The chain combines TRBV2 with TRBJ1-1; 7 positions match TRBD1. V shed 5 bases, J shed 5 bases, and the junction held 5 bases outside the gene matches. The CDR3 is 13 residues long. Germline V gene lookup returns CDR1 SNHLY and CDR2 FYNNEI. Written as DNA, the CDR3 is TGTGCCAGCAGTCTAGGGGGCGGAACTGAAGCTTTCTTT. Translated, it gives CASSLGGGTEAFF.

The rearrangement joins TRBV5-5 to TRBJ2-7; TRBD1 matches at 9 bases. CDR1 is SGHKS and CDR2 is YYEKEE in the germline V gene (reference sequence). Trimming cost V 2 bases and J 2 bases; bases outside gene matches: 2. The CDR3 extends over 14 amino acids. The CDR3 loop reads CASSFGQGTYEQYF. The CDR3 nucleotides read TGTGCCAGCAGCTTTGGACAGGGGACCTACGAGCAGTACTTC.

This clone is a singleton in its sample. J is TRBJ2-1 and V is TRBV6-5; D perhaps matches TRBD2 (5 bases). The CDR3 spans 14 residues. In germline, CDR1 is MNHEY, CDR2 SVGAGI. The V end lost 2 bases, the J end lost 8 bases, and 13 bases lay between the germline ends. This chain's CDR3 is CASSYPLAGDEQFF. CDR3 sequence (DNA): TGTGCCAGCAGTTACCCGCTAGCTGGCGATGAGCAGTTCTTC.

CDR3 bases: TGCGCCAGCAGGACTAGCGGGAGTTGGATCACAGATACGCAGTATTTT. This gives the protein CASRTSGSWITDTQYF. The chain carries TRBV4-1 and TRBJ2-3; TRBD2 agrees at 12 bases. The CDR3 totals 16 residues. With V trimmed by 6 bases and J by 2 bases, 6 bases remained unmatched. Germline V CDR1 and CDR2: MGHRA, YSYEKL.

The CDR3 reads CASSSRQGQNSYGYTF. The CDR3 DNA reads as TGCGCCAGCAGCTCGCGACAGGGACAGAATTCCTATGGCTACACCTTC. This rearrangement joins TRBV4-1 to TRBJ1-2; TRBD1 agrees at 7 bases. The germline CDR1 and CDR2 sequences are MGHRA and YSYEKL. The CDR3 consists of 16 residues. V dropped 5 bases and J dropped 4; count of bases not matched to a gene: 13.

The J gene is TRBJ1-3, the V gene TRBV7-9; the D is unclear. The CDR3 covers 16 residues. CDR1 SEHNR and CDR2 FQNEAQ come from the germline V gene (reference sequence). Trimming took off 4 bases at V and 0 bases at J, with 13 bases between the two ends. The CDR3 sequence is CASSSSDGVSGNTIYF. CDR3 DNA sequence: TGTGCCAGCAGCTCATCCGACGGAGTCTCTGGAAACACCATATATTTT.

The gene calls are TRBV4-2 and TRBJ2-3; 12 nucleotides match TRBD2. Germline V gene lookup returns CDR1 LGHNA and CDR2 YNFKEQ. This CDR3 has 18 amino acids. V was pared by 2 bases and J by 2 bases, with 8 bases of the junction left unmatched. DNA for the CDR3: TGTGCCAGCAGCCAAACCGAGGGACTAGCGGGCCTCACAGATACGCAGTATTTT. Its translation is CASSQTEGLAGLTDTQYF.

For this clone: Within the sample, other DNA sequences also encode this same CDR3. V usage is TRBV10-3 and J usage is TRBJ1-3; no clear D gene. The CDR3 contains 14 residues. V lost 0 bases and J 0 bases, leaving 3 bases between the germline ends. Germline V gene data show CDR1 as ENHRY and CDR2 as SYGVKD. CDR3 sequence: CAISESVSGNTIYF. The DNA for the CDR3 is TGTGCCATCAGTGAGTCGGTCTCTGGAAACACCATATATTTT.

The V call is TRBV6-5, the J call TRBJ2-7; D is undetermined. Germline V CDR1 and CDR2: MNHEY, SVGAGI. This CDR3 has 15 residues. V was trimmed by 0 bases and J by 3 bases, leaving 12 bases between them. DNA for the CDR3: TGTGCCAGCAGTTACTCGTTAGGCGGATTCTACGAGCAGTACTTC. It specifies CASSYSLGGFYEQYF.

CDR3 in amino acids: CASSHIADNSYEQYF. DNA for the CDR3: TGTGCCAGCAGCCACATAGCGGATAATTCTTACGAGCAGTACTTC. V usage is TRBV6-6 and J usage is TRBJ2-7; D may be TRBD2 (6 bases). CDR3 size: 15 residues. Germline assignment: CDR1 MNHNY and CDR2 SVGAGI (reference sequence). Trimming removed 6 bases from V and 4 bases from J, with 19 bases in between.

This sequence joins TRBV10-2 and TRBJ2-7; 8 bases agree with TRBD1. This CDR3 comprises 13 residues. The ends lost 8 bases at V and 2 bases at J; junction bases unmatched: 5. Germline V CDR1 and CDR2: WSHSY, SAAADI. Here the CDR3 reads CASRDRGAYEQYF. DNA of the CDR3: TGCGCCAGCCGAGACAGGGGAGCCTACGAGCAGTACTTC.

J is TRBJ1-1 and V is TRBV10-3, with D possibly being TRBD1 (5 bases). The CDR3 is 15 amino acids. Germline assignment: CDR1 ENHRY and CDR2 SYGVKD. V was shortened by 0 bases and J by 1 base, with 9 bases between the two germline ends. The CDR3 region is CAISESGGSNTEAFF. The CDR3, as DNA: TGTGCCATCAGTGAGTCGGGGGGATCGAACACTGAAGCTTTCTTT.

The V gene is TRBV28, the J gene TRBJ2-5, with 11 bases identical to TRBD1. V shed 6 bases and J 5 bases; nucleotides not matched to a gene: 2. CDR3 length: 13 amino acids. Germline-derived CDR1 and CDR2 are MDHEN and SYDVKM. The CDR3: CASSGQGAETQYF. CDR3 nucleotides: TGTGCCAGCAGCGGACAGGGGGCCGAGACCCAGTACTTC.

Of note for this clone: The same CDR3 also results from other DNA sequences found in this sample. Written as DNA, the CDR3 is TGTGCCTGGAGTGAGGGAGGCGAGCAGTACTTC. Encoded protein: CAWSEGGEQYF. The chain employs TRBV30 and TRBJ2-7, with D maybe TRBD2 (6 bases). The length of the CDR3 is 11 residues. Trimming took 1 base from V and 6 from J, leaving 7 bases between them. Germline loops: CDR1 GTSNPN, CDR2 SVGIG (reference sequence).

J is TRBJ2-3 and V is TRBV7-2, with 9 nucleotides matching TRBD2. This CDR3 contains 15 residues. Germline CDR1 and CDR2: SGHTA and FQGNSA. With V trimmed by 2 bases and J by 3 bases, 3 bases remained unmatched. The CDR3 region is CASSLSGGTTDTQYF. In DNA, the CDR3 is TGTGCCAGCAGCTTAAGCGGGGGGACGACAGATACGCAGTATTTT.

The chain employs TRBV7-9 and TRBJ1-2; the D gene is possibly TRBD1 (6 bases). The CDR3 spans 14 residues. V gave up 5 bases and J gave up 1 base, with 11 bases separating them. CDR1 and CDR2 (germline): SEHNR, FQNEAQ (reference sequence). The CDR3 is CASSGRGLNYGYTF. The CDR3 DNA reads as TGTGCCAGCAGCGGCAGGGGCCTTAACTATGGCTACACCTTC.

The V gene is TRBV4-3, the J gene TRBJ1-1; the D gene is possibly TRBD1 (6 bases). CDR3 length: 13 residues. CDR1 is LGHNA, CDR2 YSLEER, per germline. V lost 3 bases and J 7 bases, leaving 12 bases between the germline ends. The DNA of the CDR3 is TGCGCCAGCAGCCACGGGGGGGGCGGTGAAGCTTTCTTT. Translated: CASSHGGGGEAFF.

The chain couples TRBV5-6 to TRBJ1-2, with unresolved D. The germline gives CDR1 SGHDT, CDR2 YYEEEE. The ends were cut back, 4 bases at V and 0 bases at J, with 13 bases in the middle. The CDR3 consists of 15 residues. CDR3 nucleotide sequence: TGTGCCAGCAGCCTGACCAGGTGGGCTAACTATGGCTACACCTTC. Its protein product is CASSLTRWANYGYTF.

J is TRBJ2-1 and V is TRBV5-1; 7 nucleotides align to TRBD2. This CDR3 comprises 18 residues. Per germline, CDR1 SGHRS and CDR2 YFSETQ. Trimming cost V 0 bases and J 2 bases; bases outside gene matches: 11. This CDR3 is CASSLAPGLPSTYNEQFF. The CDR3 coding sequence is TGCGCCAGCAGCTTGGCCCCGGGACTACCATCAACCTACAATGAGCAGTTCTTC. The full variable domain, rest sourced from reference TRBV5-1 and TRBJ2-1, is KAGVTQTPRYLIKTRGQQVTLSCSPISGHRSVSWYQQTPGQGLQFLFEYFSETQRNKGNFPGRFSGRQFSNSRSEMNVSTLELGDSALYLCASSLAPGLPSTYNEQFFGPGTRLTVL.

The chain links TRBV6-5 to TRBJ1-2; 7 bases line up with TRBD1. This CDR3 spans 16 amino acids. Per germline, CDR1 MNHEY and CDR2 SVGAGI. The trim removed 3 bases at V and 2 bases at J, leaving 9 bases unmatched. This CDR3 reads CASSYFSGTVNYGYTF. CDR3 DNA sequence: TGTGCCAGCAGTTATTTCTCTGGGACAGTGAACTATGGCTACACCTTC.

The chain uses TRBV27 and TRBJ2-7; maybe TRBD2 (5 bases). Trimming took 0 bases from V and 6 from J, leaving 9 bases between them. Germline V lookup: CDR1 MNHEY, CDR2 SMNVEV (reference sequence). The CDR3 runs to 13 residues. The DNA for the CDR3 is TGTGCCAGCAGTTTATCGTTCGGAGGCGAGCAGTACTTC. Translating it yields CASSLSFGGEQYF.

On this clone: This sample also contains other DNA sequences that code for the same CDR3. The V and J genes are TRBV5-6 and TRBJ2-5; D unclear. CDR1 and CDR2 from the germline V gene are SGHDT and YYEEEE. There are 12 residues in the CDR3. V lost 4 bases, J lost 2 bases, and 6 bases lay in between. For the CDR3, the DNA is TGTGCCAGCAGCCCTGATCAAGAGACCCAGTACTTC. This gives the protein CASSPDQETQYF.

The J gene is TRBJ2-7, the V gene TRBV4-1, with 11 bases fitting TRBD1. The V gene's germline CDR1 is MGHRA and CDR2 YSYEKL. This CDR3 has 15 amino acids. V trimming: 3 bases; J trimming: 4 bases; junction bases outside the gene matches: 5. CDR3 sequence: CASSQRTGGRYEQYF. CDR3 nucleotide sequence: TGCGCCAGCAGCCAGAGGACAGGGGGCAGGTACGAGCAGTACTTC.

The chain combines TRBV7-9 with TRBJ2-1; TRBD1 aligns across 12 bases. CDR3 length equals 16 residues. Germline-derived CDR1 and CDR2 are SEHNR and FQNEAQ (reference sequence). With V trimmed by 1 base and J by 5 bases, 3 bases remained unmatched. CDR3 bases: TGTGCCAGCAGCTTAGGGGACAGGGGGCTGGACAATGAGCAGTTCTTC. Its protein product is CASSLGDRGLDNEQFF.

The rearrangement joins TRBV11-2 to TRBJ1-2, with TRBD1 as a possible D gene (5 bases). CDR3 length: 15 amino acids. V lost 2 bases to trimming and J lost 3 bases, with 13 bases between them. The germline V gene has CDR1 SGHAT and CDR2 FQNNGV. The CDR3 protein is CASSLSAGSDYGYTF. The CDR3 region has the DNA TGTGCCAGCAGCTTATCGGCAGGGTCGGACTATGGCTACACCTTC. Combining the CDR3 with reference TRBV11-2 and TRBJ1-2 gives the whole variable domain EAGVAQSPRYKIIEKRQSVAFWCNPISGHATLYWYQQILGQGPKLLIQFQNNGVVDDSQLPKDRFSAERLKGVDSTLKIQPAKLEDSAVYLCASSLSAGSDYGYTFGSGTRLTVV.

V gene TRBV28 combines with J gene TRBJ1-5; 9 positions agree with TRBD1. This CDR3 region has 14 residues. V gave up 9 bases and J gave up 4 bases; unmatched junction bases: 7. Per germline, CDR1 MDHEN and CDR2 SYDVKM. The CDR3 protein is CARGTGTLNQPQHF. The CDR3 bases are TGTGCCAGGGGGACAGGGACCCTGAATCAGCCCCAGCATTTT.

V is TRBV11-1 and J is TRBJ2-3; D gene unclear. There are 15 residues in the CDR3. Trimming shortened V by 2 bases and J by 2 bases, and 11 bases separated the two germline ends. Germline lookup yields CDR1 SGHAT and CDR2 FQDESV (reference sequence). CDR3 sequence (DNA): TGTGCCAGCAGCTTAAGGAATTTACTCACAGATACGCAGTATTTT. It codes for CASSLRNLLTDTQYF.

J is TRBJ2-7 and V is TRBV6-6, with 11 bases identical to TRBD1. The trim removed 6 bases at V and 6 bases at J, leaving 4 bases unmatched. The CDR3 extends over 13 amino acids. Per the germline V gene, CDR1 is MNHNY and CDR2 is SVGAGI (reference sequence). CDR3 DNA sequence: TGTGCCAGCAGCTCCGGGACAGGGGGCGAGCAGTACTTC. Protein: CASSSGTGGEQYF.

The chain links TRBV11-2 to TRBJ2-7; D unresolved. The CDR3 loop spans 13 amino acids. Germline V gene sequence: CDR1 SGHAT, CDR2 FQNNGV. V was clipped by 3 bases and J by 5 bases, with 11 bases between them. The CDR3 is CASSFGPHHEQYF. The CDR3, as DNA: TGTGCCAGCAGCTTTGGCCCTCACCACGAGCAGTACTTC.

The V call is TRBV19, the J call TRBJ1-4, with D perhaps TRBD1 (6 bases). The germline V gene encodes CDR1 LNHDA and CDR2 SQIVND (reference sequence). The CDR3 is 15 residues long. V was pared by 6 bases and J by 1 base, with 12 bases between. CDR3 amino acids: CASSTPDRTNEKLFF. CDR3 DNA sequence: TGTGCCAGTAGCACTCCGGACAGAACTAATGAAAAACTGTTTTTT.